This T cell receptor (beta chain) emerged from a study of blood T cell repertoires in COVID-19. Study overall: T cells, B-cell-depleted T cells, or PBMCs provided the cDNA or gDNA that served as material.

The CDR3 covers 14 residues. J was trimmed by 6 bases and V by 6 bases; bases with no gene match: 5. Germline V gene lookup returns CDR1 SGHRS and CDR2 YFSETQ. Sequencing used immunoSEQ multiplex PCR; TCRdb keeps in-frame clones, though not all of them. The sample consists of some 320,000 clones, about 88% of them appearing once. Sequencing was carried out using PBMCs or T cells enriched from blood (not recorded which). This TCR derives from a man in his sixties who had recovered from COVID-19. The gene calls are TRBV5-1 and TRBJ2-1, with TRBD1 matching 11 bases. CDR3 amino acids: CASTGTGGPNEQFF. CDR3 coding DNA: TGCGCCAGCACCGGGACAGGGGGACCCAATGAGCAGTTCTTC. Variable domain in full (rest from reference TRBV5-1 and TRBJ2-1): KAGVTQTPRYLIKTRGQQVTLSCSPISGHRSVSWYQQTPGQGLQFLFEYFSETQRNKGNFPGRFSGRQFSNSRSEMNVSTLELGDSALYLCASTGTGGPNEQFFGPGTRLTVL.